Each of the 9 T cell receptor beta chains below was sequenced from the same sample in a study of cytomegalovirus exposure and HLA in healthy donors. A multiplex PCR was run with 60 Vbeta primers and 13 Jbeta primers. Libraries were prepared by immunoSEQ multiplex PCR; TCRdb keeps only in-frame clonotypes and omits some of them. The table shows fewer than 250,000 clones, with approximately 80% occurring only once. The sequenced material came from PBMCs. The receptors here all came from a man aged 40-49 years in good health and CMV-seronegative.

This clone appeared a few times. The chain combines TRBV27 with TRBJ1-2; 8 nucleotides match TRBD1. This CDR3 has 12 residues. V trimming: 6 bases; J trimming: 9 bases; junction bases outside the gene matches: 6. The germline V gene encodes CDR1 MNHEY and CDR2 SMNVEV (reference sequence). CDR3 protein: CASSPGQGRYTF. The CDR3 coding sequence is TGTGCCAGCAGCCCTGGACAGGGACGCTACACCTTC.

The table lists this clone with a count of one. The J gene is TRBJ1-2, the V gene TRBV5-1; tentative D call: TRBD1 (6 bases). The germline V and J ends were trimmed by 4 bases and 4 bases, with 8 bases remaining between them. The CDR3 runs to 12 residues. Germline CDR1 and CDR2: SGHRS and YFSETQ. CDR3 in DNA: TGCGCCAGCAGCCTACAGGGCTATGGCTACACCTTC. As protein: CASSLQGYGYTF.

The chain joins TRBV19 to TRBJ2-1; D unclear. The CDR3 spans 12 residues. V lost 3 bases and J lost 10, with 10 bases in between. Germline values: CDR1 LNHDA, CDR2 SQIVND (reference sequence). The CDR3, as DNA: TGTGCCAGTAGTATCCGACCGAGGGAGCAGTTCTTC. It translates to CASSIRPREQFF.

V usage is TRBV9 and J usage is TRBJ2-1; 12 bases are shared with TRBD2. Unmatched junction bases numbered 3, after V lost 2 bases and J lost 9 bases. The CDR3 loop spans 14 amino acids. In germline, CDR1 is SGDLS, CDR2 YYNGEE. DNA for the CDR3: TGTGCCAGCAGCGTCAGACTAGCGGGAGTTGAGCAGTTCTTC. This encodes CASSVRLAGVEQFF.

The chain has TRBV29-1 and TRBJ1-1, with 7 bases that match TRBD1. Trimming cost V 6 bases and J 1 base; bases outside gene matches: 8. Germline assignment: CDR1 SQVTM and CDR2 ANQGSEA. The CDR3 runs to 14 residues. The CDR3 nucleotides read TGCAGCGTCGTTCCAGGGGGTAGGAACACTGAAGCTTTCTTT. This sequence encodes CSVVPGGRNTEAFF.

The chain employs TRBV19 and TRBJ1-5; TRBD1 matches 8 bases. CDR3 size: 15 residues. The J segment lost 4 bases and the V segment lost 2 bases, leaving 4 bases of the junction unmatched. Germline V gives CDR1 LNHDA, CDR2 SQIVND (reference sequence). The CDR3 here is CASSIRGTGNQPQHF. The CDR3 DNA is TGTGCCAGTAGTATAAGGGGGACAGGAAATCAGCCCCAGCATTTT.

As for this clone: The sample carries other DNA sequences with the same CDR3. The chain joins TRBV7-3 to TRBJ2-7, with 12 positions matching TRBD2. The CDR3 runs 13 residues. Germline assignment: CDR1 SGHTA and CDR2 FQGTGA. J was trimmed by 7 bases and V by 5 bases; bases with no gene match: 3. CDR3 nucleotides: TGTGCCAGCAGCCCCGGACTAGCGGGGGAGCAGTACTTC. It codes for CASSPGLAGEQYF.

This clone was found once. The rearrangement links TRBV30 to TRBJ2-4, with 12 bases that match TRBD2. The V segment lost 2 bases and the J segment 7 bases; nucleotides outside the gene matches: 6. CDR3 length equals 15 residues. CDR1 and CDR2 from the germline V gene are GTSNPN and SVGIG (reference sequence). CDR3 sequence (DNA): TGTGCCTGGAGTAGGACTAGCGGGATGATCAACATTCAGTACTTC. It translates to CAWSRTSGMINIQYF. The full variable domain, its missing parts supplied by reference TRBV30 and TRBJ2-4, is SQTIHQWPATLVQPVGSPLSLECTVEGTSNPNLYWYRQAAGRGLQLLFYSVGIGQISSEVPQNLSASRPQDRQFILSSKKLLLSDSGFYLCAWSRTSGMINIQYFGAGTRLSVL.

The V and J genes are TRBV7-8 and TRBJ2-3; D unresolved. Germline values: CDR1 SGHVS, CDR2 FQNEAQ. CDR3 length equals 12 residues. V gave up 1 base and J gave up 7 bases, with 6 bases separating them. In nucleotides, the CDR3 is TGTGCCAGCAGCTTAGGAGTGCATACGCAGTATTTT. Translating gives CASSLGVHTQYF.